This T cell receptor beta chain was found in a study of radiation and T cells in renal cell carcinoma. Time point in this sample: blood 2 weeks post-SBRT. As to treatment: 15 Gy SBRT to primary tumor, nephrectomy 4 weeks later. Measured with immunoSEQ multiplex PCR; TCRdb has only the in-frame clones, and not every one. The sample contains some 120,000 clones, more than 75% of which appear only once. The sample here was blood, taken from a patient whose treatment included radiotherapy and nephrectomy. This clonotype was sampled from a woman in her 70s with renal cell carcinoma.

The CDR3 is CAWSPYSNQPQHF. The CDR3 nucleotides are TGTGCCTGGAGTCCATATAGCAATCAGCCCCAGCATTTT. The J gene is TRBJ1-5, the V gene TRBV30, with unresolved D. Per the germline V gene, CDR1 is GTSNPN and CDR2 is SVGIG (reference sequence). V dropped 2 bases and J dropped 0 bases, with 5 bases sitting between them. This CDR3 is 13 amino acids long.